Below are 29 T cell receptor beta chains sequenced from a single sample in a study of blood T cell repertoires in COVID-19. TCRdb keeps only in-frame clones here, not all; method: immunoSEQ multiplex PCR. The data contain over 200,000 clones, 88% of them singletons. The sequencing input was peripheral blood. The receptors were gathered from a woman aged 30 to 39 with acute or convalescent COVID-19.

The CDR3: CASSLVGGRAENEQFF. The CDR3 DNA follows: TGTGCCAGCAGCTTAGTAGGCGGGAGGGCCGAAAATGAGCAGTTCTTC. The chain employs TRBV7-2 and TRBJ2-1; 9 nucleotides agree with TRBD2. Trimming removed 1 base from V and 7 bases from J; junction bases left unmatched: 8. Germline lookup yields CDR1 SGHTA and CDR2 FQGNSA. The CDR3 consists of 16 residues.

The CDR3 bases are TGTGCCAGCTCTTCGGTGGCGGGAGGTGTAGATACGCAGTATTTT. It yields the protein CASSSVAGGVDTQYF. The chain carries TRBV6-4 and TRBJ2-3, with TRBD2 matching 8 bases. From germline, CDR1 is MRHNA and CDR2 SNTAGT. V was clipped by 8 bases and J by 5 bases; unmatched bases: 12. CDR3 length equals 15 residues.

The genes are TRBV19 and TRBJ1-2, with 10 bases aligning to TRBD1. V shed 6 bases and J 2 bases; nucleotides not matched to a gene: 15. The CDR3 runs 18 residues. Germline V gene lookup returns CDR1 LNHDA and CDR2 SQIVND (reference sequence). CDR3 sequence: CASRAFRDRGRGNYGYTF. CDR3 bases: TGTGCCAGTAGGGCTTTCCGGGACAGGGGAAGGGGAAACTATGGCTACACCTTC.

This clone was recorded only once. This chain joins TRBV7-9 and TRBJ1-1; D ambiguous. The germline gives CDR1 SEHNR, CDR2 FQNEAQ (reference sequence). The length of the CDR3 is 18 residues. Trimming left V 5 bases short and J 0 bases short, with 22 bases between. This chain's CDR3 is CASSPPHPGATMNTEAFF. As DNA, the CDR3 is TGTGCCAGCAGCCCTCCCCACCCAGGCGCCACCATGAACACTGAAGCTTTCTTT.

This chain connects TRBV9 to TRBJ2-2; 13 bases line up with TRBD2. The J segment lost 6 bases and the V segment lost 0 bases, leaving 2 bases of the junction unmatched. The CDR3 extends over 16 amino acids. The germline gives CDR1 SGDLS, CDR2 YYNGEE. CDR3 amino acids: CASSVVLAGGSGELFF. CDR3 coding DNA: TGTGCCAGCAGCGTAGTACTAGCGGGAGGGTCCGGGGAGCTGTTTTTT.

The chain combines TRBV7-2 with TRBJ2-7; TRBD2 matches 8 bases. J lost 3 bases, V lost 4 bases, and 8 bases had no gene match. The CDR3 covers 15 residues. CDR1 is SGHTA, CDR2 FQGNSA, per germline. Written as DNA, the CDR3 is TGTGCCAGCAGCTCCCAGCGGGGGCAGGGCTACGAGCAGTACTTC. It translates to CASSSQRGQGYEQYF.

The chain carries TRBV29-1 and TRBJ1-5, with 9 bases that match TRBD1. The CDR3 covers 15 residues. CDR1 is SQVTM, CDR2 ANQGSEA, per germline. J gave up 0 bases and V 5 bases, and 5 bases lay outside the gene matches. DNA for the CDR3: TGCAGCGTTATTTTGACAGGGGGTAGCAATCAGCCCCAGCATTTT. Translating it yields CSVILTGGSNQPQHF.

V and J are TRBV5-8 and TRBJ2-1, with 8 bases matching TRBD2. The CDR3 loop spans 16 amino acids. J lost 3 bases, V lost 0 bases, and 5 bases had no gene match. Germline CDR1 is SGHTS and CDR2 is YDEGEE. CDR3 amino acids: CASSLGGLEIYNEQFF. CDR3 DNA sequence: TGTGCCAGCAGCTTGGGGGGACTAGAAATCTACAATGAGCAGTTCTTC.

The chain recombines TRBV7-2 with TRBJ2-5; 8 bases are a match to TRBD1. CDR1 SGHTA and CDR2 FQGNSA come from the germline V gene. The length of the CDR3 is 14 residues. After removal of 5 bases from V and 5 bases from J, the junction contained 7 bases not matched to a gene. The chain's CDR3 is CASSPGQGRETQYF. Here the CDR3 DNA reads TGTGCCAGCAGCCCCGGACAGGGACGGGAGACCCAGTACTTC. Complete variable domain (other parts from reference TRBV7-2 and TRBJ2-5): GAGVSQSPSNKVTEKGKDVELRCDPISGHTALYWYRQSLGQGLEFLIYFQGNSAPDKSGLPSDRFSAERTGGSVSTLTIQRTQQEDSAVYLCASSPGQGRETQYFGPGTRLLVL.

V usage is TRBV5-1 and J usage is TRBJ2-2; 10 nucleotides align to TRBD2. The CDR3 runs to 18 residues. J gave up 0 bases and V 3 bases, and 8 bases lay outside the gene matches. The germline V gene has CDR1 SGHRS and CDR2 YFSETQ. CDR3 residues: CASSYASGSPANTGELFF. For the CDR3, the DNA is TGCGCCAGCAGCTATGCTAGCGGGAGTCCAGCGAACACCGGGGAGCTGTTTTTT. The entire variable domain, with the rest obtained from reference TRBV5-1 and TRBJ2-2, is as follows: KAGVTQTPRYLIKTRGQQVTLSCSPISGHRSVSWYQQTPGQGLQFLFEYFSETQRNKGNFPGRFSGRQFSNSRSEMNVSTLELGDSALYLCASSYASGSPANTGELFFGEGSRLTVL.

This clone was detected a few times. This chain uses TRBV7-3 with TRBJ2-7; D remains ambiguous. The CDR3 has 14 residues. Germline V gives CDR1 SGHTA, CDR2 FQGTGA. Trimming removed 0 bases from V and 5 bases from J, with 11 bases in between. The CDR3 region has the DNA TGTGCCAGCAGCTTAACAGTAGCCGCGAACGAGCAGTACTTC. This codes for CASSLTVAANEQYF. The variable domain in full, completed from reference TRBV7-3 and TRBJ2-7, reads GAGVSQTPSNKVTEKGKYVELRCDPISGHTALYWYRQSLGQGPEFLIYFQGTGAADDSGLPNDRFFAVRPEGSVSTLKIQRTERGDSAVYLCASSLTVAANEQYFGPGTRLTVT.

The J gene is TRBJ2-7, the V gene TRBV2, with a tentative D call TRBD1 (7 bases). Germline assignment: CDR1 SNHLY and CDR2 FYNNEI. The CDR3 extends over 14 amino acids. Trimming took 10 bases from V and 2 from J, leaving 18 bases between them. DNA of the CDR3: TGTGCCACATCTGGTCAGGGGGGAACCTACGAGCAGTACTTC. Translating gives CATSGQGGTYEQYF.

The CDR3 sequence: CAIRTSGSQDTQYF. The CDR3 region has the DNA TGTGCCATCAGGACTAGCGGGAGTCAAGATACGCAGTATTTT. This chain links TRBV10-3 with TRBJ2-3, with TRBD2 matching 12 bases. CDR3 length: 14 amino acids. Germline CDR1 and CDR2: ENHRY and SYGVKD. V was pared by 6 bases and J by 5 bases, with 3 bases of the junction left unmatched.

This CDR3 reads CASSPLGVKSYEQYF. In nucleotides, the CDR3 is TGTGCCAGCAGCCCCCTCGGTGTGAAGTCCTACGAGCAGTACTTC. The chain joins TRBV11-3 to TRBJ2-7; D gene uncertain. The CDR3 totals 15 residues. Deletions cut 5 bases from V and 1 base from J, with 15 bases between. Per germline, CDR1 SGHNT and CDR2 YENEEA.

The chain links TRBV2 to TRBJ2-1, with TRBD2 matching over 7 bases. CDR3 length: 15 amino acids. Germline V lookup: CDR1 SNHLY, CDR2 FYNNEI. After removal of 7 bases from V and 0 bases from J, the junction contained 6 bases not matched to a gene. As DNA, the CDR3 is TGTGCCAGCATTGGTCGCGGGGGCTCCTACAATGAGCAGTTCTTC. Residues: CASIGRGGSYNEQFF. Supplemented by reference TRBV2 and TRBJ2-1, the full variable domain reads EPEVTQTPSHQVTQMGQEVILRCVPISNHLYFYWYRQILGQKVEFLVSFYNNEISEKSEIFDDQFSVERPDGSNFTLKIRSTKLEDSAMYFCASIGRGGSYNEQFFGPGTRLTVL.

This rearrangement joins TRBV19 to TRBJ1-1; 7 bases are shared with TRBD1. Looked up from germline, CDR1 is LNHDA and CDR2 is SQIVND (reference sequence). The trim removed 6 bases at V and 0 bases at J, leaving 7 bases unmatched. The CDR3 runs to 15 residues. This CDR3 reads CASRKGARVNTEAFF. The CDR3, as DNA: TGTGCCAGTAGGAAGGGGGCGCGGGTGAACACTGAAGCTTTCTTT.

The V and J genes are TRBV4-3 and TRBJ2-1, with TRBD2 matching over 8 bases. This CDR3 region has 16 residues. In germline, CDR1 is LGHNA, CDR2 YSLEER. Losses at the gene ends were 3 bases for V and 4 bases for J; bases not matched to a gene: 8. As DNA, the CDR3 is TGCGCCAGCAGCCAGAGCGGGGGCGGGAGATACAATGAGCAGTTCTTC. This gives the protein CASSQSGGGRYNEQFF.

This clone was seen a few times. The V and J genes are TRBV25-1 and TRBJ2-7, with D perhaps matching TRBD2 (7 bases). The CDR3 contains 14 residues. Germline V gives CDR1 MGHDK, CDR2 SYGVNS. The ends were cut back, 8 bases at V and 6 bases at J, with 20 bases in the middle. CDR3 residues: CASGGLAVTGEQYF. The DNA for the CDR3 is TGTGCCAGCGGGGGCCTAGCGGTGACAGGCGAGCAGTACTTC.

The gene calls are TRBV2 and TRBJ1-5, with D possibly being TRBD1 (5 bases). The CDR3 has 15 residues. Germline values: CDR1 SNHLY, CDR2 FYNNEI. V lost 8 bases to trimming and J lost 4 bases, with 18 bases between them. For the CDR3, the DNA is TGTGCCAGCCAGGACACCTCGCCCCGTAATCAGCCCCAGCATTTT. Residues: CASQDTSPRNQPQHF.

The chain joins TRBV9 to TRBJ2-1; 14 bases line up with TRBD2. The CDR3 extends over 16 amino acids. J was trimmed by 8 bases and V by 0 bases; bases with no gene match: 4. Germline V gives CDR1 SGDLS, CDR2 YYNGEE. CDR3 sequence (DNA): TGTGCCAGCAGCGTAGCGGGACTAGCGGGAGAGGATGAGCAGTTCTTC. Translation: CASSVAGLAGEDEQFF.

The rearrangement links TRBV15 to TRBJ2-5; 7 bases match TRBD1. CDR3 length: 14 residues. The germline V gene encodes CDR1 LNHNV and CDR2 YYDKDF (reference sequence). V trimming: 1 base; J trimming: 1 base; junction bases outside the gene matches: 0. CDR3 loop: CATSRGDSQETQYF. In nucleotides, the CDR3 is TGTGCCACCAGCAGAGGGGACAGCCAAGAGACCCAGTACTTC.

The V gene is TRBV5-6, the J gene TRBJ1-1; TRBD1 aligns across 9 bases. V trimming: 3 bases; J trimming: 1 base; junction bases outside the gene matches: 10. The CDR3 is 17 residues long. CDR1 and CDR2 (germline): SGHDT, YYEEEE. The DNA of the CDR3 is TGTGCCAGCAGCTCACCCGGGACAGGGCTGGAGAACACTGAAGCTTTCTTT. This codes for CASSSPGTGLENTEAFF.

In this sample, this clone turned up once. V and J are TRBV7-6 and TRBJ2-5, with 8 bases that match TRBD1. Germline-derived CDR1 and CDR2 are SGHVS and FNYEAQ. J lost 5 bases, V lost 5 bases, and 13 bases had no gene match. This CDR3 has 16 amino acids. CDR3 nucleotide sequence: TGTGCCAGCAGCCTAGGGCCGGGACAGGCCGGGGAGACCCAGTACTTC. Protein sequence: CASSLGPGQAGETQYF.

The V call is TRBV19, the J call TRBJ2-1; 9 bases line up with TRBD2. The CDR3 covers 15 residues. The germline CDR1 and CDR2 sequences are LNHDA and SQIVND (reference sequence). The V segment lost 2 bases and the J segment 6 bases; nucleotides outside the gene matches: 5. The CDR3 loop reads CASSIIAGEANEQFF. DNA for the CDR3: TGTGCCAGTAGTATAATAGCGGGAGAGGCCAATGAGCAGTTCTTC.

The J gene is TRBJ2-7, the V gene TRBV16; perhaps TRBD2 as D (6 bases). Germline-derived CDR1 and CDR2 are KGHSY and FQNENV. The CDR3 contains 17 residues. The V end lost 4 bases, the J end lost 3 bases, and 22 bases lay between the germline ends. CDR3 DNA sequence: TGTGCCAGCAGCCCCCCAAGGTCTTCAGCGGGCTTCTACGAGCAGTACTTC. The encoded protein is CASSPPRSSAGFYEQYF.

The chain is built from TRBV5-1 and TRBJ2-7; 8 nucleotides line up with TRBD2. The trim removed 4 bases at V and 3 bases at J, leaving 9 bases unmatched. The CDR3 has 15 residues. CDR1 is SGHRS and CDR2 is YFSETQ in the germline V gene. The CDR3 nucleotides read TGCGCCAGCAGCCCGTCGGGGGGGTCTATCTACGAGCAGTACTTC. It specifies CASSPSGGSIYEQYF.

This clone was recorded once. The chain joins TRBV27 to TRBJ2-5, with TRBD2 matching 7 bases. CDR1 MNHEY and CDR2 SMNVEV come from the germline V gene (reference sequence). The CDR3 has 13 residues. After removal of 2 bases from V and 13 bases from J, the junction contained 10 bases not matched to a gene. CDR3 bases: TGTGCCAGCAGTTTAAGCCAGCGGGGTCCCTCGTACTTC. It codes for CASSLSQRGPSYF.

The V call is TRBV27, the J call TRBJ2-7, with D possibly matching TRBD1 (5 bases). This CDR3 comprises 14 residues. Germline values: CDR1 MNHEY, CDR2 SMNVEV (reference sequence). Trimming cost V 2 bases and J 2 bases, with 10 bases left between them. CDR3 sequence (DNA): TGTGCCAGCAGTTTACAGGACAACACCTACGAGCAGTACTTC. Translating gives CASSLQDNTYEQYF.

This chain connects TRBV19 to TRBJ2-2, with 8 bases matching TRBD1. Germline V gene data show CDR1 as LNHDA and CDR2 as SQIVND (reference sequence). The CDR3 runs to 15 residues. Trimming cost V 4 bases and J 6 bases; bases outside gene matches: 7. CDR3 protein: CASSTGTGRAGELFF. The DNA for the CDR3 is TGTGCCAGTAGTACCGGGACAGGTAGGGCCGGGGAGCTGTTTTTT.